This T cell receptor beta chain was sequenced for a study of cytomegalovirus exposure and HLA in healthy donors. Whole-study results and caveats: Immune exposure data for these donors was limited to CMV serostatus. In a later analysis, TCR beta V- and J-gene trimming showed a link to a missense DCLRE1C variant. In a later analysis, parvovirus B19, influenza, CMV and Epstein-Barr virus appeared linked to several top co-occurrence clusters.

60 Vbeta and 13 Jbeta primers were used in PCR. Sequencing used immunoSEQ multiplex PCR; TCRdb keeps in-frame clones, though not all of them. The sample totals roughly 88,000 clones. Germline lookup yields CDR1 GTSNPN and CDR2 SVGIG (reference sequence). This CDR3 has 16 amino acids. Losses at the gene ends were 3 bases for V and 4 bases for J; bases not matched to a gene: 10. As concerns this clone: The antigen remains undetermined.

This sequence was found in a man in his fifties or sixties in good health and CMV-seropositive. Input material: PBMCs. This sequence joins TRBV30 and TRBJ2-5; 11 nucleotides align to TRBD2. DNA for the CDR3: TGTGCCTGGAGGGGGATTAGCGGGAGGGGAAGAGAGACCCAGTACTTC. It yields the protein CAWRGISGRGRETQYF.